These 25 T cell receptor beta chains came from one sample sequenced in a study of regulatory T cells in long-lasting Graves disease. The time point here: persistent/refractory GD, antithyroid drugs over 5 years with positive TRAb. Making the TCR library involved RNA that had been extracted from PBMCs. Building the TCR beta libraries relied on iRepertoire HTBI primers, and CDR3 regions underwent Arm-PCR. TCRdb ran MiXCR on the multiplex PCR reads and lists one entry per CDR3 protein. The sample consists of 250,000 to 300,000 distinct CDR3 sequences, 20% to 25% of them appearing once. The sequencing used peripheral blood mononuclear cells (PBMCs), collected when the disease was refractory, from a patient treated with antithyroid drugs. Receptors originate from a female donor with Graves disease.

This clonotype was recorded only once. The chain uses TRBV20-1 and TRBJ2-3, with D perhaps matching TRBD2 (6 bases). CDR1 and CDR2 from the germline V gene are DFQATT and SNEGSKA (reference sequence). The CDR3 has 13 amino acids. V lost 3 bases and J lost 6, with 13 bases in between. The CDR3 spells CSASGSASDTQYF. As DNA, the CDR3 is TGCAGTGCTAGCGGGAGCGCATCTGATACGCAGTATTTT.

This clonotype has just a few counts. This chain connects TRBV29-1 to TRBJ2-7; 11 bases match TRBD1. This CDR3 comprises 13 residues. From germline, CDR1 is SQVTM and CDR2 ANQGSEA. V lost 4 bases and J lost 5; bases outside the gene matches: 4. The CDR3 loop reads CSVGTGGADEQYF. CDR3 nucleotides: TGCAGCGTTGGGACAGGGGGCGCGGACGAGCAGTACTTC.

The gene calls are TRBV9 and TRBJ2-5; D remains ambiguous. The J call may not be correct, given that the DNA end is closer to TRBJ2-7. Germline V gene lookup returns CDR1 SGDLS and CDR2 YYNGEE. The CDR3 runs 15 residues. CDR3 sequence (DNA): TGTGCCAGCAGCCAAGTGCGAGGTTCCCCCTACGAGCAGTACTTC. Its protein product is CASSQVRGSPYEQYF.

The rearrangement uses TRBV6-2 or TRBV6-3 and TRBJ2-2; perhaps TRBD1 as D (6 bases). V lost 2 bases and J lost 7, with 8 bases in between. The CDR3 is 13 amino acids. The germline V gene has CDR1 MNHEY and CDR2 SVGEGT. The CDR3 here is CASSYQGGGELFF. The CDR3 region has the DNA TGTGCCAGCAGTTACCAAGGGGGCGGGGAGCTGTTTTTT.

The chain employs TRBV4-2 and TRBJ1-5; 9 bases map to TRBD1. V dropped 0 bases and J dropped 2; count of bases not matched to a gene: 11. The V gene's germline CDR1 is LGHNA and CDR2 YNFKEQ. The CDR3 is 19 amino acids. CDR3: CASSQDATQGARGNQPQHF. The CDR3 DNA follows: TGTGCCAGCAGCCAAGATGCCACACAGGGGGCTAGAGGCAATCAGCCCCAGCATTTT.

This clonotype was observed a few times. For the CDR3, the DNA is TGCGCCAGCAGCCAAGCTACGGCGGGAGCCAACTACGAGCAGTACTTC. It translates to CASSQATAGANYEQYF. This sequence joins TRBV4-1 and TRBJ2-7; 7 positions match TRBD2. Germline V gene sequence: CDR1 MGHRA, CDR2 YSYEKL. V lost 1 base, J lost 3 bases, and 9 bases stayed unmatched. This CDR3 spans 16 amino acids.

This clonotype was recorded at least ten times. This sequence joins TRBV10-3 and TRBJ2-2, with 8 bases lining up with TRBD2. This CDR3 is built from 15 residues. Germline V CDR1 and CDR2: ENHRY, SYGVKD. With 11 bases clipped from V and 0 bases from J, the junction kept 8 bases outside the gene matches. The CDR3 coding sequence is TGTGCCTCGGGCGGGGGGCCGTCGAACACCGGGGAGCTGTTTTTT. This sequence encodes CASGGGPSNTGELFF.

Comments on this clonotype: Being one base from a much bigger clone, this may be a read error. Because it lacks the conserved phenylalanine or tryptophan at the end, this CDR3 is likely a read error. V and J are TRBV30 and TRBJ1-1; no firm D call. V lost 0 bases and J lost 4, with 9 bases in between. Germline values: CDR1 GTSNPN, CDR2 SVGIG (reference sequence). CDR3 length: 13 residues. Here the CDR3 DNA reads TGTGCCTGGAGTGTATTGAGGGTCACTGAAGCTTTCCTT. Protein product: CAWSVLRVTEAFL.

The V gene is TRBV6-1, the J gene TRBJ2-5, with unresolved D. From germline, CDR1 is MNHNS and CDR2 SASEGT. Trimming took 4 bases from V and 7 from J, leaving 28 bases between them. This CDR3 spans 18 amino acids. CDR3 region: CASSVSLVSADKRLTQYF. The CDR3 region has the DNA TGTGCCAGCAGTGTTTCTTTGGTGTCGGCAGACAAGAGATTGACCCAGTACTTC.

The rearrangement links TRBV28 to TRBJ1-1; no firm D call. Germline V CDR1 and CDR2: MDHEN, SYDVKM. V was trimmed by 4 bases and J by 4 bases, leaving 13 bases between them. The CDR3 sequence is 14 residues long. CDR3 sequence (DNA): TGTGCCAGCAGTTCCCCCCGGTACGGCACTGAAGCTTTCTTT. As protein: CASSSPRYGTEAFF.

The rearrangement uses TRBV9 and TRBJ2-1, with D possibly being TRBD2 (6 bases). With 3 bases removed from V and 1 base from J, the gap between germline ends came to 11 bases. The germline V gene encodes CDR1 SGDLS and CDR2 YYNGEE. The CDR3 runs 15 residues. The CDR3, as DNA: TGTGCCAGCAGCGCGACTAGTCAATCCTACAATGAGCAGTTCTTC. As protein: CASSATSQSYNEQFF. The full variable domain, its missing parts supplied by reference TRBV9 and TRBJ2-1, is DSGVTQTPKHLITATGQRVTLRCSPRSGDLSVYWYQQSLDQGLQFLIQYYNGEERAKGNILERFSAQQFPDLHSELNLSSLELGDSALYFCASSATSQSYNEQFFGPGTRLTVL.

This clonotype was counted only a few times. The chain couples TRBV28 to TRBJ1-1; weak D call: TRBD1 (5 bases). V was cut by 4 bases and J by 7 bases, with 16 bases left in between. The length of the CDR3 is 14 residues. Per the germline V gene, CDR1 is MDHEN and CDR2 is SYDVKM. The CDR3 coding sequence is TGTGCCAGCAGTTCCTATGAACCTCAGGGTGAAGCTTTCTTT. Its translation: CASSSYEPQGEAFF.

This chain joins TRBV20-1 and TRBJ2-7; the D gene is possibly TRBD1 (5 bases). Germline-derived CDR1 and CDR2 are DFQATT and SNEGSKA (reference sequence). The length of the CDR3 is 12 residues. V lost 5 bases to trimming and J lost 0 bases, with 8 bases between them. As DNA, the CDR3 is TGCAGTGCTCCGACAGACTCCTACGAGCAGTACTTC. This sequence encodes CSAPTDSYEQYF.

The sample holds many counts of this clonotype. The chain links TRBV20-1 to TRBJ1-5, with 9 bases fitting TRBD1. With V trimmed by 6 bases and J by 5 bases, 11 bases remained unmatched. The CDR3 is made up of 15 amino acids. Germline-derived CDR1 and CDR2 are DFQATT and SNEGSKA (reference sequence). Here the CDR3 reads CSAKITGGWDQPQHF. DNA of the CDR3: TGCAGTGCAAAGATCACAGGGGGCTGGGATCAGCCCCAGCATTTT.

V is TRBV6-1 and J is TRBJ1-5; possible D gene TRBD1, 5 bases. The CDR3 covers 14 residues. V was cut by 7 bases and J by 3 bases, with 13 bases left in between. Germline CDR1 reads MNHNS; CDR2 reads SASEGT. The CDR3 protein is CASNPGTNNQPQHF. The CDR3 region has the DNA TGTGCCAGCAACCCCGGGACCAACAATCAGCCCCAGCATTTT.

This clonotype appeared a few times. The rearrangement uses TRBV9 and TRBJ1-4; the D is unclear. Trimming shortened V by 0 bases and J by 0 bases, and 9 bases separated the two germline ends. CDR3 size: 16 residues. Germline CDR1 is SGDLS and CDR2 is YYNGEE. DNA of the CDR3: TGTGCCAGCAGCGTAGATCCCACGCCAACTAATGAAAAACTGTTTTTT. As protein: CASSVDPTPTNEKLFF.

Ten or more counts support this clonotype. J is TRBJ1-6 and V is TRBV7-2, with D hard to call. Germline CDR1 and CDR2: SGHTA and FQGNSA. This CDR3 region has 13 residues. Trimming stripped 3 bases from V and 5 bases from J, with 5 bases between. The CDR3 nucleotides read TGTGCCAGCAGCTTCTTCAATAATTCACCCCTCCACTTT. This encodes CASSFFNNSPLHF.

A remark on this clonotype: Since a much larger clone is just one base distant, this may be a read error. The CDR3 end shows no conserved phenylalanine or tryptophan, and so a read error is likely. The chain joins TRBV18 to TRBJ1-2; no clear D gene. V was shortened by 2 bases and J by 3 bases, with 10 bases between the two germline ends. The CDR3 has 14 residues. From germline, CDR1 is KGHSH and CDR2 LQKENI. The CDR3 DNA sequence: TGTGCCAGCTCACCAAGGTCACAGCACTATGGCTACACCTGC. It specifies CASSPRSQHYGYTC.

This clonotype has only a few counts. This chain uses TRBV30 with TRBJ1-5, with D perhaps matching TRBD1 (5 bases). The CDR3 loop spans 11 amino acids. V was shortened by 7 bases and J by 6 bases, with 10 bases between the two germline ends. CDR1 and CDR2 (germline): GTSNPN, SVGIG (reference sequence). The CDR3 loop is CASKGCQPQHF. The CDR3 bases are TGTGCCTCTAAGGGGTGTCAGCCCCAGCATTTT.

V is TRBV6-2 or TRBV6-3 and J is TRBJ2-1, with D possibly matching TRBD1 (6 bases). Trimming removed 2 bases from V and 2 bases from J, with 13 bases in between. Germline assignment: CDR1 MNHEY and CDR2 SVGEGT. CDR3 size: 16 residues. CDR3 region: CASSYKQGEAYNEQFF. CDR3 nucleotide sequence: TGTGCCAGCAGTTACAAACAGGGTGAGGCCTACAATGAGCAGTTCTTC.

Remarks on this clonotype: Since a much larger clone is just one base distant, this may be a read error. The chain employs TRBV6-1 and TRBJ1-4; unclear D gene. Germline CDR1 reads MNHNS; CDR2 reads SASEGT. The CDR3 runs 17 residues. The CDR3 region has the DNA TGTGCCTGCAGTGACGGGCCCCCCGGGGCAACTAATGAAAAACTGTTTTTT. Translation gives CACSDGPPGATNEKLFF.

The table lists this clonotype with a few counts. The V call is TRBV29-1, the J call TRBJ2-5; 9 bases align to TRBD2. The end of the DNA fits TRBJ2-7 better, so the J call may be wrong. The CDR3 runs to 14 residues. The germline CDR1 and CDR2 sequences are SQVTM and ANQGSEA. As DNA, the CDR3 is TGCAGCGTTGTACGCGGGGGGGCCCCCTTCGAGCAGTACTTC. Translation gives CSVVRGGAPFEQYF.

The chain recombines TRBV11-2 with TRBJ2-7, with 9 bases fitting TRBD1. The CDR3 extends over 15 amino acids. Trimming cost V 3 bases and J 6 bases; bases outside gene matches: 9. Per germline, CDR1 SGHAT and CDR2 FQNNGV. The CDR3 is CASSLGQGWHSEQYF. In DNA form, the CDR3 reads TGTGCCAGCAGCTTGGGACAGGGATGGCACTCCGAGCAGTACTTC.

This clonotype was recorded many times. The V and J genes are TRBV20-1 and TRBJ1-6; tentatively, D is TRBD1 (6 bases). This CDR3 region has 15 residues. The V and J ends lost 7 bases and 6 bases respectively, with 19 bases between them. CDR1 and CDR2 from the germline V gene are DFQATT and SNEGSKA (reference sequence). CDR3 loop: CSGRETQGTNSPLHF. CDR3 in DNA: TGCAGTGGTAGGGAGACGCAGGGGACTAATTCACCCCTCCACTTT.

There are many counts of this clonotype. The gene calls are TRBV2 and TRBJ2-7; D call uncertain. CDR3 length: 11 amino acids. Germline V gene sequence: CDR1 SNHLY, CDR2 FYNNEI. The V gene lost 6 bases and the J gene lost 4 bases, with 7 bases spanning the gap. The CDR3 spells CASSVEYEQYF. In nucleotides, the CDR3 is TGTGCCAGCAGCGTAGAGTACGAGCAGTACTTC. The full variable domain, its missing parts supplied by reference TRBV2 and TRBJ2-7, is EPEVTQTPSHQVTQMGQEVILRCVPISNHLYFYWYRQILGQKVEFLVSFYNNEISEKSEIFDDQFSVERPDGSNFTLKIRSTKLEDSAMYFCASSVEYEQYFGPGTRLTVT.